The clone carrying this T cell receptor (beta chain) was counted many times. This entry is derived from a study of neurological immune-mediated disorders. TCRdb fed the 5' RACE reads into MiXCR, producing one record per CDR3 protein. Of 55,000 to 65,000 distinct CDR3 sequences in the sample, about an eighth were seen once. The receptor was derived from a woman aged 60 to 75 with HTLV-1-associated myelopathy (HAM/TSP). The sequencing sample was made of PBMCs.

The CDR3 reads CASSQELMNTEAFF. In DNA form, the CDR3 reads TGTGCCAGCAGCCAAGAATTAATGAACACTGAAGCTTTCTTT. The rearrangement uses TRBV3-1 and TRBJ1-1; no clear D gene. The CDR3 loop spans 14 amino acids. Germline CDR1 reads LGHDT; CDR2 reads YNNKEL (reference sequence). The V end was cut by 0 bases, the J end by 0 bases, with 5 bases between. Together with reference TRBV3-1 and TRBJ1-1, the CDR3 gives the full variable domain: DTAVSQTPKYLVTQMGNDKSIKCEQNLGHDTMYWYKQDSKKFLKIMFSYNNKELIINETVPNRFSPKSPDKAHLNLHINSLELGDSAVYFCASSQELMNTEAFFGQGTRLTVV.